The clone carrying this TCR beta chain was recorded at least ten times. The data originate from a study of Graves' ophthalmopathy and Graves' hyperthyroidism. Study in general: Cases classed as stable hyperthyroidism had no ophthalmopathy within 18 months of follow-up.

The diagnostic workup employed clinical symptoms, serum thyroxine, TRAb, thyroid ultrasound and orbital computed tomography. CDR1 is LNHDA and CDR2 is SQIVND in the germline V gene (reference sequence). Trimming removed 3 bases at V and 3 bases at J, with 12 bases between. The CDR3 covers 14 residues. Amplification from RNA transcripts yielded the TCR beta CDR3 regions. Second-round multiplex PCR came after first-round RT-PCR with HTBI primers. From the multiplex PCR reads, TCRdb called clonotypes with MiXCR, one entry per CDR3 protein. Here the sample spans 500,000 to 700,000 distinct CDR3 sequences, under 45% being singletons.

The TCR originated in an adult man with Graves' hyperthyroidism. This chain uses TRBV19 with TRBJ2-7; D unresolved. The sample was peripheral blood or thyroid tissue (not recorded which). The CDR3 DNA follows: TGTGCCAGTAGTATCCTGGCGACTGACTACGAGCAGTACTTC. Its protein product is CASSILATDYEQYF.